This T cell receptor beta chain stems from a study of T cell changes during pregnancy in multiple sclerosis. The CDR3 has 15 amino acids. Germline V gene data show CDR1 as SGHTA and CDR2 as FQGTGA. The J segment lost 4 bases and the V segment lost 4 bases, leaving 4 bases of the junction unmatched. Clones were read by immunoSEQ multiplex PCR, and TCRdb kept only the in-frame ones, dropping some. Of 90,000 to 150,000 clones in the sample, 85% to 95% were seen once. The receptor comes from a female donor with multiple sclerosis, enrolled in a pregnancy study. The chain joins TRBV7-3 to TRBJ2-1; TRBD2 agrees at 10 bases. Sequencing used peripheral blood, obtained before pregnancy. In nucleotides, the CDR3 is TGTGCCAGCAGCTCCCGACTAGCGGGTTACAATGAGCAGTTCTTC. As protein: CASSSRLAGYNEQFF.